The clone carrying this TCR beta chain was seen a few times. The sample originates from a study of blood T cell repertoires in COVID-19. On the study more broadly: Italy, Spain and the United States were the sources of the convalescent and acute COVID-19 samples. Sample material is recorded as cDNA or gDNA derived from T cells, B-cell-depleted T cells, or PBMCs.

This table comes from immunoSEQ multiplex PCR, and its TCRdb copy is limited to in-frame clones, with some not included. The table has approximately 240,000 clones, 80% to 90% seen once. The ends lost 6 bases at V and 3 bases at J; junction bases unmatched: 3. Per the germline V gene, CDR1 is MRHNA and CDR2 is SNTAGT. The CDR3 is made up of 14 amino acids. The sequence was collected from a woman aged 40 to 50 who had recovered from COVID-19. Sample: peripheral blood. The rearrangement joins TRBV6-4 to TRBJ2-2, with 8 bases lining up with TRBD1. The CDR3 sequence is CASSRGLDTGELFF. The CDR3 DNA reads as TGTGCCAGCAGCAGGGGGCTGGACACCGGGGAGCTGTTTTTT.